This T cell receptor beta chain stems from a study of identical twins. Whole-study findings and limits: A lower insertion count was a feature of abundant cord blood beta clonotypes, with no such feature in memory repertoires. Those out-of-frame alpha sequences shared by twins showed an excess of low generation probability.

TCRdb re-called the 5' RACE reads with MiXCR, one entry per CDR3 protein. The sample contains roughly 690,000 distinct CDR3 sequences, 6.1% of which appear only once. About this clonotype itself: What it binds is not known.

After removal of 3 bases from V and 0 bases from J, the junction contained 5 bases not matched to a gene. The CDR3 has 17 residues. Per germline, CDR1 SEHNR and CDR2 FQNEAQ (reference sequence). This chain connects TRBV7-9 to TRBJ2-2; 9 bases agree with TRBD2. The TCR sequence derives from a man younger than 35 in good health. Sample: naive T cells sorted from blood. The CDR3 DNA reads TGTGCCAGCAGCTTTCCGGCTAGCGGGACGAACACCGGGGAGCTGTTTTTT. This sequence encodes CASSFPASGTNTGELFF. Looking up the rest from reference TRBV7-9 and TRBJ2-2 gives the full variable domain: DTGVSQNPRHKITKRGQNVTFRCDPISEHNRLYWYRQTLGQGPEFLTYFQNEAQLEKSRLLSDRFSAERPKGSFSTLEIQRTEQGDSAMYLCASSFPASGTNTGELFFGEGSRLTVL.